Sequencing of this T cell receptor beta chain was carried out in a study of blood T cells in healthy people across ages. The CDR3 is 13 amino acids. Germline CDR1 SGHRS, CDR2 YFSETQ. To note about this clonotype: Its antigen is undetermined. An end of the junction does not agree with germline; a read error may underlie this.

Study outcomes and limitations: Roughly linear declines in TCR beta diversity per million T cells occurred with age.

A second PCR of about 7 to 12 cycles used a sample-barcoded 5' primer and a J-beta primer mix. TCRdb itself ran the 5' RACE reads through MiXCR, one entry per CDR3 protein. The data show 800,000 to 900,000 distinct CDR3 sequences, under 80% seen once. The receptor's source is a man younger than 45 in good health. The genes are TRBV5-1 and TRBJ2-1; D unresolved. Sample: blood. In DNA form, the CDR3 reads TGCGCCAGCAGCTTGGCGGCTACCAATGGGCAGTTCTTC. This sequence encodes CASSLAATNGQFF.